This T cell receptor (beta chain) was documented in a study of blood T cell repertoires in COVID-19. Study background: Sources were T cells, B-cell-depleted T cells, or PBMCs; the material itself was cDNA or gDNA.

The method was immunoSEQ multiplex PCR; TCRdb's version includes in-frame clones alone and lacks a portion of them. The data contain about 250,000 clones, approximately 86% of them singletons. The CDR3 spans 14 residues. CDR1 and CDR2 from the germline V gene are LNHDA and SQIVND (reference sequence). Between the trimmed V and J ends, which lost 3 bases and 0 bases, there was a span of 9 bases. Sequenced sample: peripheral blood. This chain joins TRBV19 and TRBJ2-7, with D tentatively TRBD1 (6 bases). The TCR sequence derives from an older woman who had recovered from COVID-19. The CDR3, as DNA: TGTGCCAGTAGTATCAGGGACATCTCCTACGAGCAGTACTTC. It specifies CASSIRDISYEQYF.